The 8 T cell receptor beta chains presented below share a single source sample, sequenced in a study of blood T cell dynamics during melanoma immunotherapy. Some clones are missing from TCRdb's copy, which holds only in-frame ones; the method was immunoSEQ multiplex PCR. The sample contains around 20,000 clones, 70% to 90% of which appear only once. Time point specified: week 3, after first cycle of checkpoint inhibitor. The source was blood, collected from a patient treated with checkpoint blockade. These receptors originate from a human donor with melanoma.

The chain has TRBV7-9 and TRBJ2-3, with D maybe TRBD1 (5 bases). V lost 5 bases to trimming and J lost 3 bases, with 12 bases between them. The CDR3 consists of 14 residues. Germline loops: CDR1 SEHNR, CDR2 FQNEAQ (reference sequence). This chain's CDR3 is CASSRQGLTDTQYF. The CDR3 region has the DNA TGTGCCAGCAGCCGTCAGGGTCTGACAGATACGCAGTATTTT.

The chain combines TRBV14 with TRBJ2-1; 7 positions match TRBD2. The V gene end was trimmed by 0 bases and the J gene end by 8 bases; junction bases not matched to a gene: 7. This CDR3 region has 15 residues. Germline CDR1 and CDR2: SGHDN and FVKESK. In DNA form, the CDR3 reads TGTGCCAGCAGCCAAGATCTGGGGGAGGGCCATGAGCAGTTCTTC. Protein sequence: CASSQDLGEGHEQFF.

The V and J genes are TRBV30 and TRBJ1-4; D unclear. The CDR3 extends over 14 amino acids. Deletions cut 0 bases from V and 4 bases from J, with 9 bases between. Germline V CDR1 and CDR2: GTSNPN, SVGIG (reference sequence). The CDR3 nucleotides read TGTGCCTGGAGTGTACGCAGCGATAATGAAAAACTGTTTTTT. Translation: CAWSVRSDNEKLFF. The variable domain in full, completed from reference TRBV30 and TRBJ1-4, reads SQTIHQWPATLVQPVGSPLSLECTVEGTSNPNLYWYRQAAGRGLQLLFYSVGIGQISSEVPQNLSASRPQDRQFILSSKKLLLSDSGFYLCAWSVRSDNEKLFFGSGTQLSVL.

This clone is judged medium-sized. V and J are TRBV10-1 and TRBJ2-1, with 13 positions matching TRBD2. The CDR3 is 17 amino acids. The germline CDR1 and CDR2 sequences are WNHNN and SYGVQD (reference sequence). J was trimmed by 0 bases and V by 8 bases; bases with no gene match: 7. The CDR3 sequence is CASSGTSGESSYNEQFF. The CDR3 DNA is TGCGCCAGCTCCGGGACTAGCGGGGAGAGCTCCTACAATGAGCAGTTCTTC.

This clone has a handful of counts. The DNA of the CDR3 is TGTGCCAGCAGTTTTAATTCGGGCAGCTCCTACAATGAGCAGTTCTTC. Translating it yields CASSFNSGSSYNEQFF. This chain connects TRBV27 to TRBJ2-1, with D uncertain. The germline CDR1 and CDR2 sequences are MNHEY and SMNVEV (reference sequence). V lost 3 bases to trimming and J lost 0 bases, with 12 bases between them. This CDR3 region has 16 residues.

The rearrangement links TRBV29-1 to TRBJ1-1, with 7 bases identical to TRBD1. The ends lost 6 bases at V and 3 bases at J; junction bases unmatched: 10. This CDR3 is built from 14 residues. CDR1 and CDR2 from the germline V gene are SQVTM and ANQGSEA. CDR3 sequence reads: CSVIGQVGDTEAFF. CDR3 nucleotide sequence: TGCAGCGTCATCGGACAGGTAGGGGACACTGAAGCTTTCTTT.

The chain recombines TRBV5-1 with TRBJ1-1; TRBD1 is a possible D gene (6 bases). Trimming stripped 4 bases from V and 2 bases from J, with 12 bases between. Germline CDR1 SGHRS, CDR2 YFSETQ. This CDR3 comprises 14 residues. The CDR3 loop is CASSPGQSNTEAFF. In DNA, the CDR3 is TGCGCCAGCAGCCCTGGACAGAGCAACACTGAAGCTTTCTTT.

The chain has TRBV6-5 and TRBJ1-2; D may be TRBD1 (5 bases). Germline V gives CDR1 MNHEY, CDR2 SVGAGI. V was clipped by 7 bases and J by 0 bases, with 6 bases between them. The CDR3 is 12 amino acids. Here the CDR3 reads CASKGTNYGYTF. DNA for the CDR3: TGTGCCAGCAAGGGGACTAACTATGGCTACACCTTC.